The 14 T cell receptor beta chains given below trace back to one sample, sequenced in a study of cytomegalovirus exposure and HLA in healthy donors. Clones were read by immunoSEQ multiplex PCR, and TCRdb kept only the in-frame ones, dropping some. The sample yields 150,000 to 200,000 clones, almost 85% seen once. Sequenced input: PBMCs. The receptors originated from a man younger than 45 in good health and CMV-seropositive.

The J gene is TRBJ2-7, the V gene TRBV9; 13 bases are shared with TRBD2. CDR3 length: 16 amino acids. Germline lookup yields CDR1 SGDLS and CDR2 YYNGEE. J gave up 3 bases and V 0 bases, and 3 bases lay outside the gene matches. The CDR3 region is CASSVGLAGGVYEQYF. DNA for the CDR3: TGTGCCAGCAGCGTAGGACTAGCGGGAGGTGTCTACGAGCAGTACTTC.

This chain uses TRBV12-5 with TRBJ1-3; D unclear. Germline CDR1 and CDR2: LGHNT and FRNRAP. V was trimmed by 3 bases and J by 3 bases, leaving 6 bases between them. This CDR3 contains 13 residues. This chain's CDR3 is CASGLGGGNTIYF. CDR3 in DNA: TGTGCTAGTGGTTTAGGAGGTGGAAACACCATATATTTT.

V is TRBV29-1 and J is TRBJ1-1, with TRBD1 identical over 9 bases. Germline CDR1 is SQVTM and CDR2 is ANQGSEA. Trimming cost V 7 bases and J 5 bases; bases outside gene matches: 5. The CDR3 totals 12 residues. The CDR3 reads CSARTGETEAFF. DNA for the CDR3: TGCAGCGCTAGGACAGGGGAGACTGAAGCTTTCTTT.

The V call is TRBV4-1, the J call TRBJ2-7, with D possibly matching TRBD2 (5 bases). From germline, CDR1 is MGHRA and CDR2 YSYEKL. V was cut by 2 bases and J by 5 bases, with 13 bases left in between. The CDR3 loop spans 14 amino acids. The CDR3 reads CASSQSGDRDEQYF. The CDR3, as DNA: TGCGCCAGCAGCCAATCCGGGGATAGGGACGAGCAGTACTTC.

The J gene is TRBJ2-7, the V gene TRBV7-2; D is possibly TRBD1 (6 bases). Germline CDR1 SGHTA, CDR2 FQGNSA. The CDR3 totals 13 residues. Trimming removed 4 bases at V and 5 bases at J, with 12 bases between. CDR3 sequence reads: CASSSRGDHEQYF. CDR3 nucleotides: TGTGCCAGCAGCTCCAGGGGCGACCACGAGCAGTACTTC. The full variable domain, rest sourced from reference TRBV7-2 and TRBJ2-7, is GAGVSQSPSNKVTEKGKDVELRCDPISGHTALYWYRQSLGQGLEFLIYFQGNSAPDKSGLPSDRFSAERTGGSVSTLTIQRTQQEDSAVYLCASSSRGDHEQYFGPGTRLTVT.

This CDR3 is CASSLESYGTPKNIQYF. The CDR3 bases are TGTGCCAGCAGCTTAGAAAGTTACGGGACACCCAAAAACATTCAGTACTTC. V is TRBV11-2 and J is TRBJ2-4; possibly TRBD1 for D (6 bases). Germline V lookup: CDR1 SGHAT, CDR2 FQNNGV. This CDR3 contains 17 residues. V lost 0 bases and J 2 bases, leaving 14 bases between the germline ends.

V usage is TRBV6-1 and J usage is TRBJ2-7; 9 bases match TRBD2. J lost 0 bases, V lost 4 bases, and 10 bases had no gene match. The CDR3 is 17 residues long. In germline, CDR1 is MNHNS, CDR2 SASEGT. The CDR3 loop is CASSVEAGGLSSYEQYF. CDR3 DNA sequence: TGTGCCAGCAGTGTGGAAGCGGGGGGCCTTAGCTCCTACGAGCAGTACTTC.

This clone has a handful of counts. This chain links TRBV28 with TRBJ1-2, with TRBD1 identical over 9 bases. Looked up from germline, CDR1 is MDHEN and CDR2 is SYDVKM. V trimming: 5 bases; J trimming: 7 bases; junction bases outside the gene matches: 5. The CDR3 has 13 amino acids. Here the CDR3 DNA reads TGTGCCAGCAGTGGGGACAGGGTCGGTGGCTACACCTTC. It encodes CASSGDRVGGYTF.

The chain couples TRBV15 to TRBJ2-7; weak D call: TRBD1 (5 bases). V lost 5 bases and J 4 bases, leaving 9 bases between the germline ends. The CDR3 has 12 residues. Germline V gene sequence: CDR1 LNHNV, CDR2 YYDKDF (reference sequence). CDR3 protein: CATSGPGYEQYF. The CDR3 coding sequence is TGTGCCACCAGCGGTCCAGGGTACGAGCAGTACTTC. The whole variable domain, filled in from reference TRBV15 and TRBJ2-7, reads DAMVIQNPRYQVTQFGKPVTLSCSQTLNHNVMYWYQQKSSQAPKLLFHYYDKDFNNEADTPDNFQSRRPNTSFCFLDIRSPGLGDTAMYLCATSGPGYEQYFGPGTRLTVT.

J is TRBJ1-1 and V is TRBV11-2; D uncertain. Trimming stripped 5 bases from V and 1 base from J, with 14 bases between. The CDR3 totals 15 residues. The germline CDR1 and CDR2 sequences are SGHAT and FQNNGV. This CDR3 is CASSSRRGPNTEAFF. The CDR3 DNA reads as TGTGCCAGCAGCAGTCGGAGAGGGCCGAACACTGAAGCTTTCTTT.

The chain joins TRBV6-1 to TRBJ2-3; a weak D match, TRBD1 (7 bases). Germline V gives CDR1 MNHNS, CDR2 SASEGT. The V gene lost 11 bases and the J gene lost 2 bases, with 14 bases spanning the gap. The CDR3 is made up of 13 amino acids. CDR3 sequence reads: CAGGDRITDTQYF. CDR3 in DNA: TGTGCCGGAGGGGACAGAATCACAGATACGCAGTATTTT.

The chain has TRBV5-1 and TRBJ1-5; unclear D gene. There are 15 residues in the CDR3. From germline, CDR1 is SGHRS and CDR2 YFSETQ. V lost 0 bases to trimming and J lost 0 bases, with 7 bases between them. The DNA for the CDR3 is TGCGCCAGCAGCTTGGACGGTTATAGCAATCAGCCCCAGCATTTT. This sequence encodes CASSLDGYSNQPQHF.

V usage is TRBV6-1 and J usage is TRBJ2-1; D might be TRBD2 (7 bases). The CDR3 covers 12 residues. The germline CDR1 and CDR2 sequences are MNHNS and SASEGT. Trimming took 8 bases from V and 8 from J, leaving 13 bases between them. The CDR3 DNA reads TGTGCCAGCCGGAGGGGGGGCGATGAGCAGTTCTTC. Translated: CASRRGGDEQFF.

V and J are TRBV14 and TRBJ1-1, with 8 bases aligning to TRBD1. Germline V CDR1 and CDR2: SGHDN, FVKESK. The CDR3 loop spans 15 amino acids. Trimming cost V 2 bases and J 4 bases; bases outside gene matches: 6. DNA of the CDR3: TGTGCCAGCAGCCAACTGCTTACAGGGGGCACTGAAGCTTTCTTT. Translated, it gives CASSQLLTGGTEAFF.